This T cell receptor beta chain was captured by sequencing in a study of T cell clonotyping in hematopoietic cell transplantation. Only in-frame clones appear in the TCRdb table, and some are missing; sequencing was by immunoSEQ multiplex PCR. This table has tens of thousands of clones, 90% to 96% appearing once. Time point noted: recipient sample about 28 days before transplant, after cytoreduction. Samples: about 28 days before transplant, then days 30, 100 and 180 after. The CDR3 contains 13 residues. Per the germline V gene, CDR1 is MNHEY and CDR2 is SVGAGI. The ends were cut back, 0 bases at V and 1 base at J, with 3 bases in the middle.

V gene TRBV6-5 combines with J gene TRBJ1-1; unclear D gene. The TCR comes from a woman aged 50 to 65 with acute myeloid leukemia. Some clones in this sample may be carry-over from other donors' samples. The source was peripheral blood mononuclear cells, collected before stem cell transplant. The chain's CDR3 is CASSYSRNTEAFF. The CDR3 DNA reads TGTGCCAGCAGTTACTCCAGGAACACTGAAGCTTTCTTT.